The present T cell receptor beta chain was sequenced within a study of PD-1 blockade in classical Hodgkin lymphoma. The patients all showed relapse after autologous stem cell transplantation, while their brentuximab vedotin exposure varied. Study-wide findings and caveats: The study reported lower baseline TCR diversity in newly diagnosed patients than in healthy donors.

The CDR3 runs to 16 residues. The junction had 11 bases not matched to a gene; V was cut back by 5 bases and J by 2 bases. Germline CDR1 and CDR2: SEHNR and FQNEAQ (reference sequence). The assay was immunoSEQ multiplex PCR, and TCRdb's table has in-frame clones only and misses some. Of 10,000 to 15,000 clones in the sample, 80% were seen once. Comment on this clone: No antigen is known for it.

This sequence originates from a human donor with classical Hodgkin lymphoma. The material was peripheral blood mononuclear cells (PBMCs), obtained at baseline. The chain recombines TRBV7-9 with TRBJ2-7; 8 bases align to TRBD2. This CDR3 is CASSPSSGSGTYEQYF. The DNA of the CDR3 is TGTGCCAGCAGCCCGTCCAGCGGGAGTGGGACCTACGAGCAGTACTTC. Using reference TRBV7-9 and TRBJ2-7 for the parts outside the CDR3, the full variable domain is DTGVSQNPRHKITKRGQNVTFRCDPISEHNRLYWYRQTLGQGPEFLTYFQNEAQLEKSRLLSDRFSAERPKGSFSTLEIQRTEQGDSAMYLCASSPSSGSGTYEQYFGPGTRLTVT.